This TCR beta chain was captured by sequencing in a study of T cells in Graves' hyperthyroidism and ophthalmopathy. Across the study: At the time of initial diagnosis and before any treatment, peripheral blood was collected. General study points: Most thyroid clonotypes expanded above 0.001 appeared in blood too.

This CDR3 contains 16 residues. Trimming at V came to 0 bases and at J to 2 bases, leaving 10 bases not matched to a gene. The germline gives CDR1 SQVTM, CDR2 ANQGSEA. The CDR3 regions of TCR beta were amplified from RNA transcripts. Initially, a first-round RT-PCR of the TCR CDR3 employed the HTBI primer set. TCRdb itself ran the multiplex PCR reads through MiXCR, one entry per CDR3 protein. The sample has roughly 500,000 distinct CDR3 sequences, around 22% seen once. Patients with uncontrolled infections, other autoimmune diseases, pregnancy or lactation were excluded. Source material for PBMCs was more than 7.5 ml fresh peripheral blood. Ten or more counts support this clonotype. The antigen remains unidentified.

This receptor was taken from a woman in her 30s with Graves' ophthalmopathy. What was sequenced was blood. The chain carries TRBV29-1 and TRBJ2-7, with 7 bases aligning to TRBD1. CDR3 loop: CSVEDGWTGVPYEQYF. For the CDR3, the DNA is TGCAGCGTTGAAGACGGATGGACAGGTGTCCCCTACGAGCAGTACTTC.